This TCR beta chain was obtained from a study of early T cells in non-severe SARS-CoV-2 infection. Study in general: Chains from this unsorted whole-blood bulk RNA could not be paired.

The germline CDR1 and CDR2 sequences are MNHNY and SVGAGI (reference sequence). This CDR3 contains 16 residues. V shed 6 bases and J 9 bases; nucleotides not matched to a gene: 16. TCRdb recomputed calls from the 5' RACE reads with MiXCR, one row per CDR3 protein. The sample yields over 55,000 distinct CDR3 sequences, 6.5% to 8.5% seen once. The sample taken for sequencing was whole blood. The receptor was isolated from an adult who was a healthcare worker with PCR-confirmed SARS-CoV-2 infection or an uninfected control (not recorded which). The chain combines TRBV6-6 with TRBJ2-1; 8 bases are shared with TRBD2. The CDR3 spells CASSPGAGGGRSEQFF. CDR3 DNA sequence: TGTGCCAGCAGCCCAGGGGCGGGAGGAGGGCGCAGTGAGCAGTTCTTC.